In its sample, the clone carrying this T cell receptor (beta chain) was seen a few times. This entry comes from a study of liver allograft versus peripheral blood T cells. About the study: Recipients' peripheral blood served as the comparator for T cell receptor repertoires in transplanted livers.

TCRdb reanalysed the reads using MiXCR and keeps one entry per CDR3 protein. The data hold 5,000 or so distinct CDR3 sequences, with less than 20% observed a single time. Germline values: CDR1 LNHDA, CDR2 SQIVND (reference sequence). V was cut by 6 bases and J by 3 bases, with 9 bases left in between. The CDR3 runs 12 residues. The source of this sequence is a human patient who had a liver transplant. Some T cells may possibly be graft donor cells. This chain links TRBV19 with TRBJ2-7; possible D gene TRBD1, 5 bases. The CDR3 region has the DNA TGTGCCAGTAGCGACAGTTACTACGAGCAGTACTTC. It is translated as CASSDSYYEQYF.